This T cell receptor beta chain was sequenced during a study of shared clonotypes between healthy human individuals. Deep was the level at which the assay was run. Profiled with immunoSEQ multiplex PCR; TCRdb holds only in-frame clones, not every one. The sample shows some 2,000,000 clones, approximately 95% of them seen only once. Worth noting for this clone: The antigen is not known.

Notes on the study in general: Naive CD4 clonotypes were shared across several donors at approximately 5.3%. Naive subsets generally had larger estimated richness than memory subsets.

The germline gives CDR1 MGHDK, CDR2 SYGVNS. There are 10 residues in the CDR3. The V end lost 8 bases, the J end lost 11 bases, and 10 bases lay between the germline ends. CD45RO-negative, CCR7-positively selected cells formed the naive CD8 fraction, excluding terminally differentiated effector memory CD45RA+ cells. Adults of Caucasian background living in Nashville, Tennessee made up all donors. This TCR was recovered from a man between 18 and 35 years old in good health. This chain joins TRBV25-1 and TRBJ2-1; D uncertain. The material sequenced was naive CD8+ T cells sorted from blood. CDR3: CASGARQQFF. The CDR3 DNA reads TGTGCCAGCGGCGCCAGGCAGCAGTTCTTC.